The clone carrying this TCR beta chain was counted once. TCRdb's table, derived via immunoSEQ multiplex PCR, lists solely in-frame clones and lacks some. The table lists around 100,000 clones, roughly 80% of them singletons, with roughly 24% in the top ten. The sample comes from a study of blood T cell repertoires in COVID-19. The CDR3 runs 15 residues. Germline CDR1 reads MGHRA; CDR2 reads YSYEKL. V dropped 5 bases and J dropped 5 bases, with 18 bases sitting between them. The chain uses TRBV4-1 and TRBJ2-5, with a tentative D call TRBD2 (7 bases). The specimen sequenced was peripheral blood. The source of this sequence is a human donor in a cohort sampled during active COVID-19. CDR3 region: CASSSGGPAGETQYF. For the CDR3, the DNA is TGCGCCAGCAGCTCGGGGGGCCCTGCGGGGGAGACCCAGTACTTC.